Following are 10 T cell receptor beta chains from one sample sequenced in a study of technical replicates of blood from several donors. This table comes from immunoSEQ multiplex PCR, and its TCRdb copy is limited to in-frame clones, with some not included. The sample has about 66,000 clones, around nine tenths seen once. The material sequenced was PBMCs. The receptors originated from a human donor in good health. Some clones in this sample may be carry-over from other donors' samples.

CDR3 DNA sequence: TGTGCAGCGGCCAGTACCGCCGGGGAGCTGTTTTTT. This translates into CAAASTAGELFF. The chain is built from TRBV10-3 and TRBJ2-2, with D possibly TRBD2 on 5 matching bases. Germline V CDR1 and CDR2: ENHRY, SYGVKD. The CDR3 totals 12 residues.

This rearrangement joins TRBV15 to TRBJ1-2; 7 positions agree with TRBD1. V shed 5 bases and J 7 bases; nucleotides not matched to a gene: 7. The CDR3 length is 13 residues. Germline CDR1 LNHNV, CDR2 YYDKDF (reference sequence). CDR3 protein: CATSPRQGGGYTF. CDR3 nucleotide sequence: TGTGCCACCAGCCCACGGCAGGGGGGTGGCTACACCTTC.

This clone was seen only once. The rearrangement links TRBV5-1 to TRBJ2-1; D is perhaps TRBD1 (5 bases). V lost 6 bases, J lost 0 bases, and 10 bases lay in between. The germline CDR1 and CDR2 sequences are SGHRS and YFSETQ. There are 14 residues in the CDR3. CDR3 amino acids: CASTQVSSYNEQFF. The CDR3 coding sequence is TGCGCCAGCACACAGGTCAGCTCCTACAATGAGCAGTTCTTC.

The chain is built from TRBV5-3 and TRBJ2-1, with unresolved D. TRBV5-3 is recorded as an ORF, its role being uncertain. Trimming cost V 4 bases and J 13 bases, with 12 bases left between them. This CDR3 is built from 11 residues. Here the CDR3 reads CARSPTGNQFF. The CDR3 bases are TGTGCCAGAAGCCCAACCGGTAATCAGTTCTTC.

The V and J genes are TRBV19 and TRBJ2-7; 7 bases map to TRBD1. Germline V gene sequence: CDR1 LNHDA, CDR2 SQIVND (reference sequence). The CDR3 has 15 amino acids. The junction had 11 bases not matched to a gene; V was cut back by 7 bases and J by 2 bases. The DNA for the CDR3 is TGTGCCAGTACTGGGTCTGGGACAGAAGCCTACGAGCAGTACTTC. Its translation is CASTGSGTEAYEQYF.

This chain joins TRBV6-1 and TRBJ2-2; 9 bases match TRBD1. Germline trimming cut 6 bases from V and 5 bases from J; bases unmatched to any gene: 7. The CDR3 length is 15 residues. Germline assignment: CDR1 MNHNS and CDR2 SASEGT. The CDR3 loop reads CASRNRQGGTGELFF. The CDR3, as DNA: TGTGCCAGCAGAAACCGACAGGGGGGAACCGGGGAGCTGTTTTTT.

V is TRBV2 and J is TRBJ2-3, with 13 bases fitting TRBD2. The CDR3 is 16 amino acids. Trimming at V came to 7 bases and at J to 5 bases, leaving 9 bases not matched to a gene. CDR1 and CDR2 from the germline V gene are SNHLY and FYNNEI. Here the CDR3 reads CASKLGLAGAVDTQYF. The CDR3 DNA follows: TGTGCCAGCAAACTCGGACTAGCGGGAGCCGTAGATACGCAGTATTTT.

J is TRBJ1-2 and V is TRBV4-2; D might be TRBD1 (6 bases). The CDR3 consists of 19 residues. The germline V and J ends were trimmed by 2 bases and 4 bases, with 26 bases remaining between them. Germline loops: CDR1 LGHNA, CDR2 YNFKEQ. The CDR3 bases are TGTGCCAGCAGCCAACCGGTACAGGGTGCTCCCGGATGGACCTATGGCTACACCTTC. Translated: CASSQPVQGAPGWTYGYTF.

The chain joins TRBV2 to TRBJ1-4; 7 positions agree with TRBD1. Trimming cost V 6 bases and J 1 base; bases outside gene matches: 11. The CDR3 is made up of 17 amino acids. Germline loops: CDR1 SNHLY, CDR2 FYNNEI. CDR3 nucleotides: TGTGCCAGCAGGCCCTACAGGGGAGTTGAAACTAATGAAAAACTGTTTTTT. Its protein product is CASRPYRGVETNEKLFF.

J is TRBJ1-2 and V is TRBV12-5; 8 bases align to TRBD1. Germline V gives CDR1 LGHNT, CDR2 FRNRAP. The ends lost 1 base at V and 5 bases at J; junction bases unmatched: 6. The CDR3 is made up of 15 amino acids. The CDR3 DNA reads as TGTGCTAGTGGTTTGGGGGGGACAGGCGGGTATGGCTACACCTTC. Amino acid sequence: CASGLGGTGGYGYTF.